The rows below give T cell receptor beta chains drawn from one sample of a study of cytomegalovirus exposure and HLA in healthy donors. Method: immunoSEQ multiplex PCR; TCRdb's copy keeps in-frame clones and lacks some. In the table there are 120,000 or so clones, approximately 80% of which are singletons. Sequenced sample: PBMCs. The receptor set was obtained from a woman between 18 and 30 years old in good health and CMV-seronegative. The CDR3 runs from the conserved cysteine through the conserved F or W. D genes are given only for firm matches. Clone size, where shown, is once, few, many, or a class for clones that have expanded.

J,size,V,D,DNA,CDR3
TRBJ2-7,.,TRBV6-6,TRBD1,TGTGCCAGCAGTTCTCCGGACAGGGGGCTCTCCTACGAGCAGTACTTC,CASSSPDRGLSYEQYF
TRBJ1-2,.,TRBV7-2,.,TGTGCCAGCAGCTTTGGACAGTGGGCTAACTATGGCTACACCTTC,CASSFGQWANYGYTF
TRBJ2-3,.,TRBV5-1,TRBD2,TGCGCCAGCAGCTTTGGCGGTCTCACGGGGGGAGATACGCAGTATTTT,CASSFGGLTGGDTQYF
TRBJ1-1,.,TRBV6-5,.,TGTGCCAGCAGTTATTCCAGTTTCGTTGGTGGCACTGAAGCTTTCTTT,CASSYSSFVGGTEAFF
TRBJ2-1,.,TRBV7-9,TRBD2,TGTGCCAGCAGCACAAGACTAGCGGGGGCGCCCCACAATGAGCAGTTCTTC,CASSTRLAGAPHNEQFF
TRBJ2-5,few,TRBV30,.,TGTGCCTGGAGTGACCTCGGGGAGACCCAGTACTTC,CAWSDLGETQYF
TRBJ2-5,.,TRBV5-1,.,TGCGCCAGCAGCGTCGGAGACGGGGGTTCAGAGACCCAGTACTTC,CASSVGDGGSETQYF
TRBJ2-2,.,TRBV5-1,TRBD2,TGCGCCAGCAGCTGGATAGCGGGAGAAACCGGGGAGCTGTTTTTT,CASSWIAGETGELFF
TRBJ2-1,.,TRBV29-1,.,TGCAGCGTTGAAGGGACTAACCCTGCGACCAATGAGCAGTTCTTC,CSVEGTNPATNEQFF
TRBJ2-3,.,TRBV6-6,TRBD2,TGTGCCAGCAGCCTAGCCCAGGGAGGGATCACAGATACGCAGTATTTT,CASSLAQGGITDTQYF
TRBJ1-3,.,TRBV15,.,TGTGCCACCAGCGAAACAAGGGGCCCCGGAAACACCATATATTTT,CATSETRGPGNTIYF
TRBJ2-5,few,TRBV29-1,TRBD2,TGCAGCGTGGGAGGAGAGACTAGCTATTCCGAGACCCAGTACTTC,CSVGGETSYSETQYF
TRBJ2-3,.,TRBV18,.,TGTGCCAGCTCAAGGGGGGGTCCCCCAGATACGCAGTATTTT,CASSRGGPPDTQYF
TRBJ1-6,.,TRBV2,TRBD1,TGTGCCAGCAGGGACAGGGGGATTGAGTCACCCCTCCACTTT,CASRDRGIESPLHF
TRBJ2-1,.,TRBV5-1,TRBD2,TGCGCCAGCAGCGAGGGACTAGCGGGGGTGGCTGAGCAGTTCTTC,CASSEGLAGVAEQFF
TRBJ2-1,.,TRBV7-8,.,TGTGCCACCAGACAGGAACCCTTTTACAATGAGCAGTTCTTC,CATRQEPFYNEQFF
TRBJ2-7,.,TRBV7-2,.,TGTGCCAGCAGCCAGGAGGCTGCATCCTACGAGCAGTACTTC,CASSQEAASYEQYF